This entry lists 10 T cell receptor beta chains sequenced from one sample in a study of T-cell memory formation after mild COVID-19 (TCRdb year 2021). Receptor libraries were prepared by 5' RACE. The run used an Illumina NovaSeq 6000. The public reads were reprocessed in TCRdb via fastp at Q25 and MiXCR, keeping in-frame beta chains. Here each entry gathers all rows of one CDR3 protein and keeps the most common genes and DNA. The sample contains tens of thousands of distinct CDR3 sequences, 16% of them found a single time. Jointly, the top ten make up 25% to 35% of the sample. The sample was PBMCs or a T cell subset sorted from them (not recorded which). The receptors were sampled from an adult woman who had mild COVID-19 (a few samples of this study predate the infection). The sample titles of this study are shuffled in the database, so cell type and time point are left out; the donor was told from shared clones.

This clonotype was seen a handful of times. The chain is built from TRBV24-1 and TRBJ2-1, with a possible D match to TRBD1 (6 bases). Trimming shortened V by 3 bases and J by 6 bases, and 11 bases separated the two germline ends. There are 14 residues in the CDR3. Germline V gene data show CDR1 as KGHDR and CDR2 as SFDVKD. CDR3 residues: CATSDKTGLNEQFF. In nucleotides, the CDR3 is TGTGCCACCAGTGATAAAACAGGGCTCAATGAGCAGTTCTTC.

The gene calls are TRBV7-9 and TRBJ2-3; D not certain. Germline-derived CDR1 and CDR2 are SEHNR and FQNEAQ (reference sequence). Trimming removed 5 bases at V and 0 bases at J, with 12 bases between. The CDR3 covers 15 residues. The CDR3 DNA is TGTGCCAGCAGCGGCCGTCAGGTTAGCACAGATACGCAGTATTTT. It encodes CASSGRQVSTDTQYF.

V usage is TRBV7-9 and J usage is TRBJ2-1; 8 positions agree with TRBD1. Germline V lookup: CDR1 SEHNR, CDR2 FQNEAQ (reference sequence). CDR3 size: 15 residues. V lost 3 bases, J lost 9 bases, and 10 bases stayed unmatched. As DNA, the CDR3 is TGTGCCAGCAGCTTCGTGGTTCCAGGGGGCAGTGAGCAGTTCTTC. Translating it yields CASSFVVPGGSEQFF.

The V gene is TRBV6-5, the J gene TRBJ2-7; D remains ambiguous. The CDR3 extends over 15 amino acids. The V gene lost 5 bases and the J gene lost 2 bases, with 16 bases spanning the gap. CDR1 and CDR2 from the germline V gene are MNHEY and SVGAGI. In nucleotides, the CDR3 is TGTGCCAGCAGTACACCAACGACACCTACCTACGAGCAGTACTTC. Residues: CASSTPTTPTYEQYF.

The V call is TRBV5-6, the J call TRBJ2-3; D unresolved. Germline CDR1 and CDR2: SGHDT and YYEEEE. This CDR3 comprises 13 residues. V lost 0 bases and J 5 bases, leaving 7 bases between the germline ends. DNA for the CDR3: TGTGCCAGCAGCTTGGATGGTGAAGATACGCAGTATTTT. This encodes CASSLDGEDTQYF.

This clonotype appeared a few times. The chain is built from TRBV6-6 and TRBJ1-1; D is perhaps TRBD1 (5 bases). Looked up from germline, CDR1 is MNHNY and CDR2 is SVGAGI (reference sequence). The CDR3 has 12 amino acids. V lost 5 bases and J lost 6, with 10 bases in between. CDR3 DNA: TGTGCCAGCAGTCTCGAAGGGGCTGAAGCTTTCTTT. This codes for CASSLEGAEAFF.

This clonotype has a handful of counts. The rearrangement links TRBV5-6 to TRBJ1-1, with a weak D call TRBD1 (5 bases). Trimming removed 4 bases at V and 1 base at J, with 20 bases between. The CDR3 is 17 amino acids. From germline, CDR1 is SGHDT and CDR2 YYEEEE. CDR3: CASSLLRGNLGNTEAFF. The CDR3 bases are TGTGCCAGCAGCCTACTTAGGGGAAATCTAGGGAACACTGAAGCTTTCTTT.

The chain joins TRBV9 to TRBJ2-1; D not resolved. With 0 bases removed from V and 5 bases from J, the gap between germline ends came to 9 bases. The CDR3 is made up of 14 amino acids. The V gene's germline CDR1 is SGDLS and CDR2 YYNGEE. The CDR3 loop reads CASSVARVDNEQFF. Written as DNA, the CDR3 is TGTGCCAGCAGCGTAGCCCGGGTTGACAATGAGCAGTTCTTC.

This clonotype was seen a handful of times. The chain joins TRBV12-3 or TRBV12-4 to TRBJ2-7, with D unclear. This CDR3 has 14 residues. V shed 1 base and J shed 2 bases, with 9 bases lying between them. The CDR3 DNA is TGTGCCAGCAGTTTAGGGTTCGCCCCCTACGAGCAGTACTTC. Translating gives CASSLGFAPYEQYF.

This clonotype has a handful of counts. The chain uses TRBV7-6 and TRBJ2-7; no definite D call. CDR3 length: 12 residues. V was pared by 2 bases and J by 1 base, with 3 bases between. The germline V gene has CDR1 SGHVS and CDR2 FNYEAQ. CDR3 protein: CASSLQSYEQYF. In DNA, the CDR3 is TGTGCCAGCAGCTTACAATCCTACGAGCAGTACTTC.